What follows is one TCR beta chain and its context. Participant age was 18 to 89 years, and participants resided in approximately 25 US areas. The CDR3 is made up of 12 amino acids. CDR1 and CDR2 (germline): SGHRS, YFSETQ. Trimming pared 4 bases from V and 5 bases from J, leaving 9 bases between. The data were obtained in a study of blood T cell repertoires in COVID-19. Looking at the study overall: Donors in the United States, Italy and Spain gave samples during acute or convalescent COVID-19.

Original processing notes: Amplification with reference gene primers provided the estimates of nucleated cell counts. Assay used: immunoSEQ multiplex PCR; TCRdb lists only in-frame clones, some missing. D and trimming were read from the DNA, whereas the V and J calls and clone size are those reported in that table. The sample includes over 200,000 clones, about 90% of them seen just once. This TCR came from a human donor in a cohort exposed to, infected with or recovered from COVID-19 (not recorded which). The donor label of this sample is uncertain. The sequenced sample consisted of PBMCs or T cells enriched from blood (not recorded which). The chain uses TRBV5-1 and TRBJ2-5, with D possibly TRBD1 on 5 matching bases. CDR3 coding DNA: TGCGCCAGCAGCCCAGGGATGGAGACCCAGTACTTC. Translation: CASSPGMETQYF. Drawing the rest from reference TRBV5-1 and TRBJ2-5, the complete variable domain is KAGVTQTPRYLIKTRGQQVTLSCSPISGHRSVSWYQQTPGQGLQFLFEYFSETQRNKGNFPGRFSGRQFSNSRSEMNVSTLELGDSALYLCASSPGMETQYFGPGTRLLVL.